A single T cell receptor beta chain is shown here with its context. This entry comes from a study of blood T cell repertoires in COVID-19. Study-level information: The United States, Italy and Spain supplied acute and convalescent COVID-19 samples. PBMCs, B-cell-depleted T cells, or T cells provided the cDNA or gDNA that made up the material.

Trimming pared 4 bases from V and 0 bases from J, leaving 10 bases between. CDR1 and CDR2 from the germline V gene are LGHDT and YNNKEL (reference sequence). CDR3 length: 15 amino acids. Original handling: Amplifying reference gene primers gave estimates of nucleated cell counts. This table comes from immunoSEQ multiplex PCR, and its TCRdb copy is limited to in-frame clones, with some not included. The V and J calls and clone size are taken from that table; D and trimming were inferred from the DNA. This table holds 130,000 or so clones, approximately 80% found once. The J gene is TRBJ1-3, the V gene TRBV3-1 (or the pseudogene TRBV3-2); the D is unclear. The TCR was taken from a woman aged 55-69 years with acute or convalescent COVID-19. Material: peripheral blood. As DNA, the CDR3 is TGTGCCAGCAGCCGCAAGCTGAGCTCTGGAAACACCATATATTTT. Translation gives CASSRKLSSGNTIYF.